This TCR beta chain was recorded in a study of beta chain features in type 1 diabetes (dated by TCRdb to the late 2010s). Regarding the complete study: Patients and healthy donors did not differ in mean age, gender distribution, total cell number or subset yield. Regulatory and stem cell-like memory subsets were obtained from only 8 patients and roughly eight healthy donors, while naive and central memory subsets were obtained from all 28 donors. The study compared the TCRB repertoires of sorted circulating CD4+ T cell subsets in recently diagnosed type 1 diabetes patients with those in matched healthy donors. A total of some 100,000,000 sorted cells were examined across all samples, and a strong correlation was observed between cell number per subset and RNA yield. What the research found in general, with its limitations: Because small numbers of individuals were included in the HLA sub-analyses, any influence of HLA type on TCRB rearrangement was left unresolved. PCR may preferentially amplify shorter templates, but because patient and control samples were amplified and corrected together, any resulting skew would affect both groups equally. Naive, central memory and regulatory TCRB repertoires appeared to be more alike among patients than among healthy donors. Fewer insertions and more nucleotide deletions at VDJ recombination sites were observed in patients with type 1 diabetes, implying thymic rearrangement abnormalities. Type 1 diabetes patients showed a moderate but significant shortening of TCRB CDR3 length in all four CD4+ subsets. Because cDNA rather than genomic DNA was sequenced, highly expressing activated cells could have been over-represented, although no difference in activation and CD3 levels was found between groups.

The High Capacity cDNA Reverse Transcription Kit was used to reverse transcribe all of the isolated RNA, meaning that expressed TCRB transcripts were what got sequenced. Deep immunoSEQ sequencing was performed on naive, central memory and regulatory T cell samples, with an average of around 3.5 million total reads per sample. Sorted cells were lysed in RLT buffer, and RNA was extracted using DNase-treated RNeasy Micro or Mini kits according to cell number. To prevent cross-contamination, every cell subset was processed on its own, while patient and healthy donor samples were processed together. The immunoSEQ multiplex PCR was used to amplify TCRB sequences from cDNA, yielding 87-bp fragments that span the CDR3 region. Sequencing of the amplicons was performed on the Illumina HiSeq platform. The authors' analysis ran thus. Synthetic template baselines were used to correct PCR bias computationally, reads within Hamming distance 2 were collapsed, and singletons that could not be merged were discarded. Reads were aligned to IMGT to assign V, D and J genes, CDR3 length, and insertions or deletions at six rearrangement sites. Clonotype counts were normalized to sorted cell number within each subset before computing true diversity and Gini coefficients with the tcR R package. Repertoire sharing was quantified using the overlap coefficient calculated on TCRB nucleotide sequences. As a proxy for the pre-selection repertoire, out-of-frame TCRB sequences from naive cells were analyzed. In its TCRdb copy, this immuneACCESS table keeps in-frame sequences only and misses some clones. Where compared with another copy, unresolved V genes explain less than half of these, and the others have no known cause. That table furnishes V, J and clone size, whereas the DNA furnished D and trimming. The table for this sample lists hundreds of thousands of clones; around 15% of them were counted only once. The ten largest clones add up to approximately 0.022% of the sample.

From each donor, a single peripheral blood sample of around 120 mL on average was drawn into heparinised tubes. A BD FACSAria II was used to sort naive, central memory, regulatory and stem cell-like memory CD4+ T cells with a panel that included CD45RO, CCR7, CD25, CD127, CD95 and CD27. A purity above 98% was achieved for all sorted populations. PBMCs were isolated right away by Lymphoprep density gradient centrifugation and were stained directly, without culture. Samples were stained and sorted in pairs, with one healthy donor and one patient per experiment, so that batch effects were minimized. A remark on this clone: Its antigen is currently not known. A much more abundant neighbour one base away suggests this may be a read error.

Taken from cysteine to phenylalanine, the CDR3 has 11 residues. The only DNA kept is the CDR3, 33 bases in frame from the first base. Trimming removed 5 bases from V and 5 bases from J, leaving 4 bases between the germline ends. As encoded in the germline V gene (reference sequence), CDR1 is MNHNY while CDR2 is SVGAGI. This sequence uses TRBV6-6 and TRBJ2-1, with the identity of the D gene unclear. The receptor was isolated from a man between 18 and 29 years old with type 1 diabetes. Specimen: naive CD4+ T cells from blood. In the paper's terms, the cell subset or site label means: true naive CD4+ T cells. The DNA sequence reads TGTGCCAGCAGTGACCACAATGAGCAGTTCTTC. It translates to CASSDHNEQFF.